This T cell receptor (beta chain) originates from a study of T cells in Graves' hyperthyroidism and ophthalmopathy. Study summary: Any treatment followed the collection of peripheral blood at initial diagnosis. Findings of the study overall: A model of 13 V-J features distinguished ophthalmopathy from stable hyperthyroidism.

From RNA transcripts, TCR beta CDR3 regions were amplified. Initially, a first-round RT-PCR of the TCR CDR3 employed the HTBI primer set. TCRdb itself ran the multiplex PCR reads through MiXCR, one entry per CDR3 protein. The table lists some 270,000 distinct CDR3 sequences, roughly 13% of them singletons. Uncontrolled infection, other autoimmune disease, pregnancy or lactation excluded patients. The authors took PBMCs from 9.5 to 10 ml fresh peripheral blood. Many counts were recorded for this clonotype. As yet, its antigen is unknown. Germline lookup yields CDR1 SEHNR and CDR2 FQNEAQ (reference sequence). The CDR3 is 14 residues long. J lost 1 base, V lost 5 bases, and 4 bases had no gene match.

The chain has TRBV7-9 and TRBJ1-1; 7 bases line up with TRBD1. The TCR comes from a woman in her 30s with Graves' hyperthyroidism that later progressed to Graves' ophthalmopathy. Material for sequencing was blood. The CDR3: CASSVTGANTEAFF. CDR3 sequence (DNA): TGTGCCAGCAGCGTTACAGGGGCGAACACTGAAGCTTTCTTT.